The source of this T cell receptor beta chain is a study of blood T cells in healthy people across ages. Donors gave ten milliliters of peripheral blood apiece. On this clonotype: The target antigen is unknown.

V gave up 3 bases and J gave up 6 bases, with 16 bases separating them. This CDR3 contains 15 residues. Germline assignment: CDR1 SGHVS and CDR2 FQNEAQ. Study outcomes and limitations: Any conclusive comparison of naive versus antigen-experienced cells was prevented by using unsorted PBMCs.

The second PCR ran about 7 to 12 cycles with a sample-barcoded 5' primer and J-beta primers. No fewer than 3 million CDR3-containing paired-end reads came from each sample. A single record per CDR3 protein comes from TCRdb applying MiXCR to the 5' RACE reads. The table has about 1,500,000 distinct CDR3 sequences, approximately 28% seen once. This TCR was recovered from a woman aged 25 to 39 in good health. The gene calls are TRBV7-8 and TRBJ2-3; D is undetermined. What was sequenced was blood. The CDR3 sequence is CASSFYADPSDTQYF. The CDR3 nucleotides read TGTGCCAGCAGCTTCTACGCGGACCCCAGCGATACGCAGTATTTT.